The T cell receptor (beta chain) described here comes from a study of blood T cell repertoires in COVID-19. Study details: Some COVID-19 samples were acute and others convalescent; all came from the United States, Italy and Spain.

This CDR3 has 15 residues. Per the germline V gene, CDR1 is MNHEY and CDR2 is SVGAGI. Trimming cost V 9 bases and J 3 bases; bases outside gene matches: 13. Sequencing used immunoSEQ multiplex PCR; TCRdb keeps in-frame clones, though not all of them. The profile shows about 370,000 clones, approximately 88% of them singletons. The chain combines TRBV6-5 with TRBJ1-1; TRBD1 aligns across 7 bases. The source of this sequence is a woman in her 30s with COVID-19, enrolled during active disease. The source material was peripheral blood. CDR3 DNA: TGTGCCAGTTCTCTTAACGTCAGGGGGGACACTGAAGCTTTCTTT. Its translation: CASSLNVRGDTEAFF.